This is a list of T cell receptor beta chains from one sample in a study of cytomegalovirus exposure and HLA in healthy donors. Data came from immunoSEQ multiplex PCR; TCRdb stores just in-frame clones and leaves some out. The sample lists approximately 82,000 clones; about 78% were seen once. The specimen was PBMCs. These receptors came from a man aged 40-49 years in good health and CMV-seronegative. The CDR3 runs from the conserved cysteine through the conserved F or W. D genes are given only for firm matches. Expanded clones are given a class, and other clones once, few, many or no size at all.

TRBV18	NA	TRBJ1-3	NA	TGTGCCAGCTGGCAGGGTGATGCTGGAAACACCATATATTTT	CASWQGDAGNTIYF
TRBV29-1	NA	TRBJ1-1	NA	TGCAGCGTTGATGCAGGCCTGATGAACACTGAAGCTTTCTTT	CSVDAGLMNTEAFF
TRBV11-1	NA	TRBJ2-5	NA	TGTGCCAGCAGATTTAGAGGGGGGGGACAAGAGACCCAGTACTTC	CASRFRGGGQETQYF
TRBV2	NA	TRBJ2-2	NA	TGTGCCAGCAGTGCTAGCAGGGGAAACACCGGGGAGCTGTTTTTT	CASSASRGNTGELFF
TRBV4-1	few	TRBJ2-4	NA	TGCGCCAGCAGCCAAGGGATCGCAGAGGTAGTCAAAAACATTCAGTACTTC	CASSQGIAEVVKNIQYF
TRBV4-1	NA	TRBJ1-1	TRBD1	TGCGCCAGCAGCCCTCGACAGGGCCTAGCCCCCACTGAAGCTTTCTTT	CASSPRQGLAPTEAFF
TRBV7-8	once	TRBJ2-1	NA	TGTGCCAGCAGCTTAGCGCGGGACTTATACAATGAGCAGTTCTTC	CASSLARDLYNEQFF
TRBV6-6	NA	TRBJ2-7	TRBD1	TGTGCCAGCAGTATCGCCGGGACAGGGATGTACGAGCAGTACTTC	CASSIAGTGMYEQYF
TRBV6-1	once	TRBJ2-5	NA	TGTGCCAGCGGGCGGGCGGGAGAGACCCAGTACTTC	CASGRAGETQYF
TRBV7-9	NA	TRBJ2-3	TRBD2	TGTGCCAGCAGCCCACGGGGGGGCGGGAGGCTGGATACGCAGTATTTT	CASSPRGGGRLDTQYF
TRBV27	NA	TRBJ1-5	NA	TGTGCCAGCAGTTTATTCAAGGGGTCAGGGGACCAGCCCCAGCATTTT	CASSLFKGSGDQPQHF
TRBV6-5	NA	TRBJ1-2	TRBD1	TGTGCCAGCAGTTACAGATGGGACAGGGCTAACTATGGCTACACCTTC	CASSYRWDRANYGYTF
TRBV2	NA	TRBJ2-2	NA	TGTGCCAGCAATCCGGCGGCTCCTCTCACCGGGGAGCTGTTTTTT	CASNPAAPLTGELFF